The TCR beta chain described here comes from a study of beta chain features in type 1 diabetes. Whole-study results and caveats: TCRB repertoires of naive, central memory and Treg cells appeared more similar among patients than among healthy donors. In every one of the four CD4+ subsets, TCRB CDR3s were moderately but significantly shorter in Type 1 diabetes patients.

Every bit of the isolated RNA underwent reverse transcription, so sequencing read expressed TCRB transcripts. Method: immunoSEQ multiplex PCR; TCRdb's copy keeps in-frame clones and lacks some. Seen here are 350,000 to 450,000 clones, roughly 12% observed once, and the top ten hold approximately 0.01%. This clone was recorded a few times. Antigen specificity is unknown. Purity above 98% was achieved in all sorted populations. Germline CDR1 LNHDA, CDR2 SQIVND (reference sequence). The CDR3 runs to 14 residues. Trimming took 0 bases from V and 3 from J, leaving 6 bases between them. This clonotype was sampled from a woman aged 18-29 years with type 1 diabetes. The sample comprised naive CD4+ T cells from blood. The chain employs TRBV19 and TRBJ1-5; D not resolved. CDR3: CASSIDGVNQPQHF. In DNA form, the CDR3 reads TGTGCCAGTAGTATAGACGGGGTCAATCAGCCCCAGCATTTT.